The TCR beta chain described here comes from a study of beta chain features in type 1 diabetes. J gave up 3 bases and V 10 bases, and 8 bases lay outside the gene matches. The germline CDR1 and CDR2 sequences are LNHDA and SQIVND (reference sequence). The length of the CDR3 is 13 residues. Expressed TCRB transcripts got sequenced, as all isolated RNA was reverse transcribed. An average of roughly 1 million reads was obtained from stem cell-like memory T cell samples. Sequencing used immunoSEQ multiplex PCR; TCRdb keeps in-frame clones, though not all of them. The data hold 15,000 to 20,000 clones, with 50% observed a single time. Study-wide results and limits: Moderately but significantly shorter TCRB CDR3s were found in Type 1 diabetes patients in all four CD4+ subsets. Resolution of whether HLA type affects TCRB rearrangement was not achieved here. Insertions at VDJ junctions were less frequent in type 1 diabetes patients. These patients also deleted more nucleotides at the same junctions.

This clone showed up just once. Its antigen is undetermined. V usage is TRBV19 and J usage is TRBJ1-2; 7 bases match TRBD1. The sequencing sample was made of stem cell memory CD4+ T cells from blood. The source of this sequence is a man younger than 35 in good health. As DNA, the CDR3 is TGTGCCACCGATCCGGGACAGCACTATGGCTACACCTTC. This gives the protein CATDPGQHYGYTF.